Following are 24 T cell receptor beta chains from one sample sequenced in a study of human T cells and chemical hapten exposure. Specified time point: pre-sensitization, week 0. The treatment here: therapeutic diphenylcyclopropenone sensitization with weekly scalp DPC. TCRdb re-called the RACE reads with MiXCR, one entry per CDR3 protein. The table shows about 74,000 distinct CDR3 sequences, with 14% occurring only once. Here the sequenced sample was whole blood, taken in connection with sensitization to the hapten diphenylcyclopropenone (DPC). The source is a woman aged 50 to 60 with alopecia areata. Some clones in this sample may be carry-over from other donors' samples.

The V call is TRBV29-1, the J call TRBJ2-1, with 8 nucleotides matching TRBD2. Germline lookup yields CDR1 SQVTM and CDR2 ANQGSEA. The trim removed 3 bases at V and 1 base at J, leaving 2 bases unmatched. The CDR3 length is 14 residues. CDR3 region: CSVEAGGSYNEQFF. For the CDR3, the DNA is TGCAGCGTTGAGGCGGGAGGTTCCTACAATGAGCAGTTCTTC.

This clonotype came up a few times. The chain recombines TRBV27 with TRBJ1-1; D unresolved. Trimming left V 5 bases short and J 1 base short, with 11 bases between. There are 14 residues in the CDR3. Germline lookup yields CDR1 MNHEY and CDR2 SMNVEV (reference sequence). CDR3 sequence (DNA): TGTGCCAGCAGTGCCCTCGTGCGGAACACTGAAGCTTTCTTT. Protein: CASSALVRNTEAFF.

In DNA form, the CDR3 reads TGCAGCGCCCGAGGGAGGGAAGAGAACACTGAAGCTTTCTTT. It encodes CSARGREENTEAFF. The V call is TRBV29-1, the J call TRBJ1-1, with D unresolved. This CDR3 comprises 14 residues. V dropped 7 bases and J dropped 1 base, with 16 bases sitting between them. Germline V CDR1 and CDR2: SQVTM, ANQGSEA.

This clonotype was counted ten times or more. The gene calls are TRBV7-9 and TRBJ2-1; D is unclear. V was shortened by 4 bases and J by 6 bases, with 7 bases between the two germline ends. Germline CDR1 and CDR2: SEHNR and FQNEAQ (reference sequence). The CDR3 spans 12 residues. Here the CDR3 reads CASSWGPNEQFF. DNA of the CDR3: TGTGCCAGCAGCTGGGGTCCCAATGAGCAGTTCTTC. Full variable domain (missing parts from reference TRBV7-9 and TRBJ2-1): DTGVSQNPRHKITKRGQNVTFRCDPISEHNRLYWYRQTLGQGPEFLTYFQNEAQLEKSRLLSDRFSAERPKGSFSTLEIQRTEQGDSAMYLCASSWGPNEQFFGPGTRLTVL.

This clonotype was detected ten times or more. CDR3 residues: CASSYLIYNEQFF. In nucleotides, the CDR3 is TGTGCCAGCAGTTATTTGATCTACAATGAGCAGTTCTTC. The gene calls are TRBV7-6 and TRBJ2-1; D is ambiguous. The CDR3 has 13 amino acids. Germline V gene sequence: CDR1 SGHVS, CDR2 FNYEAQ. Trimming left V 6 bases short and J 3 bases short, with 9 bases between.

This clonotype was picked up a small number of times. The chain recombines TRBV10-2 with TRBJ2-1; the D gene is possibly TRBD2 (5 bases). CDR1 is WSHSY, CDR2 SAAADI, per germline. Trimming cost V 0 bases and J 12 bases, with 18 bases left between them. The CDR3 is 15 amino acids. CDR3 sequence: CASSESTGSGSRQFF. The CDR3 nucleotides read TGCGCCAGCAGTGAGTCGACGGGATCGGGGAGTAGGCAGTTCTTC.

This clonotype was seen a handful of times. The rearrangement uses TRBV3-1 and TRBJ2-1, with 11 bases lining up with TRBD2. Germline V gene lookup returns CDR1 LGHDT and CDR2 YNNKEL (reference sequence). This CDR3 is 17 amino acids long. J lost 2 bases, V lost 2 bases, and 5 bases had no gene match. The CDR3 here is CASSQMTTSGTYNEQFF. The CDR3 region has the DNA TGTGCCAGCAGCCAAATGACGACTAGCGGGACCTACAATGAGCAGTTCTTC.

The chain has TRBV7-9 and TRBJ2-7; tentative D call: TRBD2 (5 bases). The germline V and J ends were trimmed by 5 bases and 2 bases, with 7 bases remaining between them. This CDR3 has 12 amino acids. Germline CDR1 reads SEHNR; CDR2 reads FQNEAQ (reference sequence). CDR3 protein: CASSGLTYEQYF. In DNA, the CDR3 is TGTGCCAGCAGCGGACTTACCTACGAGCAGTACTTC.

This clonotype occurred a few times. The CDR3 is CSVAQGADTQYF. The CDR3 nucleotides read TGCAGTGTAGCCCAGGGGGCAGATACGCAGTATTTT. V is TRBV29-1 and J is TRBJ2-3; TRBD1 matches 7 bases. CDR1 SQVTM and CDR2 ANQGSEA come from the germline V gene. The CDR3 is 12 residues long.

The chain combines TRBV7-9 with TRBJ2-7, with D maybe TRBD1 (5 bases). Trimming cost V 5 bases and J 5 bases, with 7 bases left between them. Looked up from germline, CDR1 is SEHNR and CDR2 is FQNEAQ (reference sequence). This CDR3 has 11 amino acids. CDR3 in amino acids: CASSATDEQYF. The DNA for the CDR3 is TGTGCCAGCAGCGCGACAGACGAGCAGTACTTC.

The V gene is TRBV20-1, the J gene TRBJ2-7; D perhaps matches TRBD2 (5 bases). V was clipped by 2 bases and J by 5 bases, with 13 bases between them. CDR1 and CDR2 (germline): DFQATT, SNEGSKA (reference sequence). The CDR3 sequence is 13 residues long. CDR3 in DNA: TGCAGTGCTAGACGTGGGAGCATAGACGAGCAGTACTTC. As protein: CSARRGSIDEQYF.

In its sample, this clonotype was seen many times. The CDR3 DNA is TGTGCCAGCAGCCGTTCGGACGCCAATAATTCACCCCTCCACTTT. Translation: CASSRSDANNSPLHF. The chain couples TRBV6-1 to TRBJ1-6, with D hard to call. Germline lookup yields CDR1 MNHNS and CDR2 SASEGT. The germline V and J ends were trimmed by 6 bases and 5 bases, with 14 bases remaining between them. The CDR3 spans 15 residues.

There are a few counts of this clonotype. The J gene is TRBJ2-3, the V gene TRBV5-1; 7 nucleotides line up with TRBD2. The CDR3 runs 16 residues. The germline gives CDR1 SGHRS, CDR2 YFSETQ. With 1 base clipped from V and 2 bases from J, the junction kept 7 bases outside the gene matches. CDR3 loop: CASSLREAGFTDTQYF. DNA of the CDR3: TGCGCCAGCAGCTTGAGAGAAGCGGGATTCACAGATACGCAGTATTTT.

This clonotype was seen more than once but under ten times. This chain joins TRBV12-3 or TRBV12-4 and TRBJ2-7, with D perhaps matching TRBD1 (6 bases). V gave up 3 bases and J gave up 5 bases, with 11 bases separating them. The CDR3 is 13 amino acids. The CDR3, as DNA: TGTGCCAGCAGTTTCTTGACAGGAAACGAGCAGTACTTC. The encoded protein is CASSFLTGNEQYF.

The rearrangement joins TRBV6-5 to TRBJ2-5, with 8 nucleotides matching TRBD1. This CDR3 spans 15 amino acids. V was clipped by 2 bases and J by 2 bases; unmatched bases: 4. The V gene's germline CDR1 is MNHEY and CDR2 SVGAGI. CDR3 DNA sequence: TGTGCCAGCAGTTACGGGACAGGTAGACAAGAGACCCAGTACTTC. It translates to CASSYGTGRQETQYF.

Only a few counts were recorded for this clonotype. This sequence joins TRBV4-1 and TRBJ2-7; TRBD1 matches at 9 bases. V lost 4 bases to trimming and J lost 5 bases; unmatched junction nucleotides: 21. This CDR3 is 19 amino acids long. Germline CDR1 reads MGHRA; CDR2 reads YSYEKL. The CDR3 sequence is CASSPLPRAGQGKGNEQYF. The DNA of the CDR3 is TGCGCCAGCAGCCCTCTACCGCGGGCGGGACAGGGTAAAGGGAACGAGCAGTACTTC.

This clonotype was counted only a few times. The genes are TRBV11-2 and TRBJ2-5; D remains unclear. The CDR3 sequence is 12 residues long. The germline V gene encodes CDR1 SGHAT and CDR2 FQNNGV. Trimming removed 5 bases at V and 4 bases at J, with 8 bases between. CDR3 sequence (DNA): TGTGCCAGCAGCCCCCCCGGAGAGACCCAGTACTTC. Translated, it gives CASSPPGETQYF.

This clonotype was seen many times. The genes are TRBV20-1 and TRBJ1-5; no definite D call. The CDR3 consists of 13 residues. Germline V CDR1 and CDR2: DFQATT, SNEGSKA (reference sequence). V gave up 3 bases and J gave up 2 bases, with 8 bases separating them. This CDR3 reads CSASPSGNQPQHF. Written as DNA, the CDR3 is TGCAGTGCTAGTCCTAGCGGCAATCAGCCCCAGCATTTT.

The sample holds many counts of this clonotype. V usage is TRBV27 and J usage is TRBJ2-3; D gene ambiguous. The CDR3 has 13 amino acids. V was pared by 5 bases and J by 2 bases, with 8 bases between. Germline lookup yields CDR1 MNHEY and CDR2 SMNVEV (reference sequence). CDR3 nucleotide sequence: TGTGCCAGCAGTACTCCATCCACAGATACGCAGTATTTT. Residues: CASSTPSTDTQYF.

This clonotype has a handful of counts. This rearrangement joins TRBV6-6 to TRBJ2-7, with D perhaps matching TRBD1 (6 bases). V was clipped by 5 bases and J by 2 bases, with 16 bases between them. This CDR3 has 15 residues. Per germline, CDR1 MNHNY and CDR2 SVGAGI (reference sequence). The CDR3 DNA sequence: TGTGCCAGCAGTCAGCCCGGGACAACAACCTACGAGCAGTACTTC. This encodes CASSQPGTTTYEQYF.

V and J are TRBV7-2 and TRBJ2-1, with a tentative D call TRBD2 (6 bases). The CDR3 sequence is 13 residues long. Germline-derived CDR1 and CDR2 are SGHTA and FQGNSA. With 6 bases removed from V and 5 bases from J, the gap between germline ends came to 11 bases. The CDR3 is CASRRLVDNEQFF. CDR3 DNA sequence: TGTGCCAGCAGGAGACTAGTAGACAATGAGCAGTTCTTC.

V gene TRBV30 combines with J gene TRBJ2-1, with TRBD1 matching 8 bases. CDR3 length: 13 amino acids. Trimming took 7 bases from V and 3 from J; bases not matched to a gene: 5. Germline values: CDR1 GTSNPN, CDR2 SVGIG (reference sequence). The chain's CDR3 is CASDRGFYNEQFF. In nucleotides, the CDR3 is TGTGCCTCCGACAGGGGATTCTACAATGAGCAGTTCTTC.

This clonotype was detected only a few times. The chain links TRBV28 to TRBJ2-7; no definite D call. Per germline, CDR1 MDHEN and CDR2 SYDVKM. Trimming shortened V by 3 bases and J by 7 bases, and 10 bases separated the two germline ends. There are 12 residues in the CDR3. CDR3 loop: CASSFGRREQYF. Written as DNA, the CDR3 is TGTGCCAGCAGTTTCGGGCGTCGGGAGCAGTACTTC.

This clonotype was recorded a few times. The chain is built from TRBV3-1 and TRBJ1-2; a weak D match, TRBD1 (5 bases). This CDR3 region has 13 residues. Germline loops: CDR1 LGHDT, CDR2 YNNKEL (reference sequence). V was trimmed by 5 bases and J by 4 bases, leaving 11 bases between them. CDR3 DNA: TGTGCCAGCAGCTTTGGGACTGCCTATGGCTACACCTTC. Amino acid sequence: CASSFGTAYGYTF. Filled out from reference TRBV3-1 and TRBJ1-2, the complete variable domain reads DTAVSQTPKYLVTQMGNDKSIKCEQNLGHDTMYWYKQDSKKFLKIMFSYNNKELIINETVPNRFSPKSPDKAHLNLHINSLELGDSAVYFCASSFGTAYGYTFGSGTRLTVV.